Presented here are 29 T cell receptor beta chains from one specimen sequenced in a study of early T cells in non-severe SARS-CoV-2 infection. TCRdb redid the calling of the 5' RACE reads with MiXCR, one entry per CDR3 protein. The sample records tens of thousands of distinct CDR3 sequences, 8.5% to 10% being singletons. What was sequenced was whole blood. These receptor sequences come from an adult who was a healthcare worker with PCR-confirmed SARS-CoV-2 infection or an uninfected control (not recorded which).

The chain carries TRBV20-1 and TRBJ2-1, with TRBD2 as a possible D gene (5 bases). CDR3 length: 13 amino acids. V was shortened by 5 bases and J by 0 bases, with 8 bases between the two germline ends. Germline CDR1 DFQATT, CDR2 SNEGSKA (reference sequence). CDR3 nucleotide sequence: TGCAGTGCTTCGGGGAGCTCCTACAATGAGCAGTTCTTC. Its translation is CSASGSSYNEQFF.

This clonotype has a count of ten or more. This rearrangement joins TRBV7-8 to TRBJ2-2; D uncertain. V lost 1 base and J lost 4, with 4 bases in between. Germline V gene data show CDR1 as SGHVS and CDR2 as FQNEAQ. This CDR3 has 13 residues. For the CDR3, the DNA is TGTGCCAGCAGCTTAGGTGGCACCGGGGAGCTGTTTTTT. This codes for CASSLGGTGELFF.

The table lists this clonotype with a few counts. The V gene is TRBV4-2, the J gene TRBJ1-6, with D unclear. The germline V gene encodes CDR1 LGHNA and CDR2 YNFKEQ. CDR3 length equals 15 residues. Trimming left V 1 base short and J 9 bases short, with 13 bases between. CDR3 nucleotides: TGTGCCAGCAGCCAAGGGGCGCTCGGGATTTCACCCCTCCACTTT. The encoded protein is CASSQGALGISPLHF.

The rearrangement uses TRBV7-7 and TRBJ2-2; 7 bases line up with TRBD2. The CDR3 runs to 15 residues. Germline assignment: CDR1 SSHAT and CDR2 FNYEAQ (reference sequence). V shed 1 base, J shed 4 bases, and the junction held 3 bases outside the gene matches. CDR3 DNA: TGTGCCAGCAGCTTAGGTTCTAGCGGCACCGGGGAGCTGTTTTTT. It translates to CASSLGSSGTGELFF. The whole variable domain, filled in from reference TRBV7-7 and TRBJ2-2, reads GAGVSQSPRYKVTKRGQDVTLRCDPISSHATLYWYQQALGQGPEFLTYFNYEAQPDKSGLPSDRFSAERPEGSISTLTIQRTEQRDSAMYRCASSLGSSGTGELFFGEGSRLTVL.

This clonotype showed up many times. The chain uses TRBV29-1 and TRBJ2-7, with a possible D match to TRBD1 (5 bases). Per the germline V gene, CDR1 is SQVTM and CDR2 is ANQGSEA. V lost 4 bases to trimming and J lost 6 bases, with 13 bases between them. CDR3 length: 12 amino acids. CDR3 bases: TGCAGCGTTGTGGGCAGGGTAGGCGAGCAGTACTTC. Translating gives CSVVGRVGEQYF.

In its sample, this clonotype was seen many times. The J gene is TRBJ2-7, the V gene TRBV11-2, with D perhaps matching TRBD2 (5 bases). The ends were cut back, 4 bases at V and 3 bases at J, with 10 bases in the middle. The CDR3 covers 13 residues. Germline CDR1 and CDR2: SGHAT and FQNNGV. In DNA, the CDR3 is TGTGCCAGCAGCTATACCGGGATCTACGAGCAGTACTTC. Translation: CASSYTGIYEQYF.

V and J are TRBV29-1 and TRBJ1-3; D remains ambiguous. Germline loops: CDR1 SQVTM, CDR2 ANQGSEA. The CDR3 length is 13 residues. V lost 1 base and J lost 4, with 8 bases in between. CDR3 nucleotides: TGCAGCGTTGAAGGGGCATTGGGAAACACCATATATTTT. It yields the protein CSVEGALGNTIYF.

This clonotype was seen only a few times. The chain employs TRBV5-1 and TRBJ1-6; D uncertain. The germline CDR1 and CDR2 sequences are SGHRS and YFSETQ. With 4 bases removed from V and 11 bases from J, the gap between germline ends came to 19 bases. The CDR3 contains 15 residues. For the CDR3, the DNA is TGCGCCAGCAGCCCACTGACAAACACAGAGGCACCCCTCCACTTT. This translates into CASSPLTNTEAPLHF.

This clonotype was recorded once. The chain couples TRBV7-2 to TRBJ1-4; D might be TRBD1 (5 bases). The CDR3 is 15 residues long. V was cut by 1 base and J by 8 bases, with 14 bases left in between. CDR1 is SGHTA, CDR2 FQGNSA, per germline. This CDR3 reads CASSLGARWDEKLFF. The CDR3 nucleotides read TGTGCCAGCAGCTTAGGCGCAAGGTGGGACGAAAAACTGTTTTTT.

This clonotype was seen many times. V gene TRBV6-1 combines with J gene TRBJ2-6; D call uncertain. V gave up 2 bases and J gave up 0 bases, with 2 bases separating them. CDR1 is MNHNS, CDR2 SASEGT, per germline. The CDR3 has 14 amino acids. The CDR3 nucleotides are TGTGCCAGCAGTGAACTCTCTGGGGCCAACGTCCTGACTTTC. It translates to CASSELSGANVLTF.

CDR3 sequence reads: CASSFPSVSSYEQYF. The DNA for the CDR3 is TGTGCCAGCAGTTTCCCATCAGTGAGCTCCTACGAGCAGTACTTC. The V gene is TRBV28, the J gene TRBJ2-7, with D unresolved. CDR3 length equals 15 residues. CDR1 is MDHEN, CDR2 SYDVKM, per germline. V was pared by 3 bases and J by 0 bases, with 12 bases between.

This chain uses TRBV3-1 with TRBJ1-6; D not certain. Germline values: CDR1 LGHDT, CDR2 YNNKEL (reference sequence). Trimming left V 1 base short and J 8 bases short, with 9 bases between. CDR3 length: 14 amino acids. CDR3: CASSQGVQHSPLHF. Here the CDR3 DNA reads TGTGCCAGCAGCCAAGGGGTGCAGCATTCACCCCTCCACTTT. The whole variable domain, filled in from reference TRBV3-1 and TRBJ1-6, reads DTAVSQTPKYLVTQMGNDKSIKCEQNLGHDTMYWYKQDSKKFLKIMFSYNNKELIINETVPNRFSPKSPDKAHLNLHINSLELGDSAVYFCASSQGVQHSPLHFGNGTRLTVT.

This clonotype was seen many times. The chain is built from TRBV20-1 and TRBJ1-2; D may be TRBD1 (5 bases). The V and J ends lost 3 bases and 5 bases respectively, with 10 bases between them. Per the germline V gene, CDR1 is DFQATT and CDR2 is SNEGSKA (reference sequence). The CDR3 totals 12 residues. CDR3 protein: CSARPGGYGYTF. The DNA of the CDR3 is TGCAGTGCTAGGCCTGGGGGTTATGGCTACACCTTC.

This clonotype occurred many times. The rearrangement uses TRBV20-1 and TRBJ2-7; 10 bases match TRBD1. Germline loops: CDR1 DFQATT, CDR2 SNEGSKA (reference sequence). Trimming at V came to 1 base and at J to 9 bases, leaving 6 bases not matched to a gene. The CDR3 length is 13 residues. The CDR3 is CSARGDRGFVQYF. The DNA of the CDR3 is TGCAGTGCTAGAGGGGACAGGGGATTTGTGCAGTACTTC.

This clonotype was detected many times. The chain has TRBV29-1 and TRBJ2-6; D remains ambiguous. The germline gives CDR1 SQVTM, CDR2 ANQGSEA. CDR3 size: 15 residues. The V gene lost 4 bases and the J gene lost 0 bases, with 10 bases spanning the gap. CDR3 in DNA: TGCAGCGTTGCGTCCGGCGGCTCTGGGGCCAACGTCCTGACTTTC. Its protein is CSVASGGSGANVLTF.

This clonotype came up many times. The chain has TRBV6-2 or TRBV6-3 and TRBJ2-5, with 12 positions matching TRBD2. This CDR3 has 17 amino acids. Trimming took 2 bases from V and 0 from J; bases not matched to a gene: 4. Germline V gives CDR1 MNHEY, CDR2 SVGEGT. CDR3 DNA: TGTGCCAGCAGTTACAGGGGACTAGCGGGTAACCAAGAGACCCAGTACTTC. Translation gives CASSYRGLAGNQETQYF.

This clonotype was observed at least ten times. The CDR3 DNA is TGTGCCAGCAGCCAGACGACAGACCCGAGCACAGATACGCAGTATTTT. It translates to CASSQTTDPSTDTQYF. The chain couples TRBV7-9 to TRBJ2-3; D perhaps matches TRBD1 (5 bases). Trimming removed 5 bases from V and 0 bases from J, with 15 bases in between. CDR3 length: 16 residues. The germline V gene has CDR1 SEHNR and CDR2 FQNEAQ (reference sequence).

The chain has TRBV28 and TRBJ1-5; weak D call: TRBD1 (5 bases). Germline-derived CDR1 and CDR2 are MDHEN and SYDVKM. V lost 1 base and J 2 bases, leaving 6 bases between the germline ends. CDR3 size: 14 residues. CDR3 bases: TGTGCCAGCAGTTTATTGGGGGGCAATCAGCCCCAGCATTTT. Translation gives CASSLLGGNQPQHF.

This clonotype was counted at least ten times. The chain uses TRBV20-1 and TRBJ2-7, with 9 bases fitting TRBD2. J lost 12 bases, V lost 5 bases, and 8 bases had no gene match. This CDR3 contains 11 residues. The germline V gene has CDR1 DFQATT and CDR2 SNEGSKA (reference sequence). The CDR3 is CSAGTSLRGYF. The CDR3 region has the DNA TGCAGTGCTGGGACTAGCTTGAGAGGGTACTTC.

With regard to this clonotype: A much larger clone sits a single nucleotide away, making a read error possible. The chain carries TRBV6-6 and TRBJ1-1; a possible D gene is TRBD1 (5 bases). There are 13 residues in the CDR3. Per the germline V gene, CDR1 is MNHNY and CDR2 is SVGAGI (reference sequence). The CDR3 loop is CAGSVGQNTEAFF. CDR3 nucleotides: TGTGCCGGCAGCGTGGGGCAGAACACTGAAGCTTTCTTT.

This clonotype was counted many times. The CDR3 reads CASSYSGQPQHF. The CDR3 nucleotides read TGTGCCAGCAGTTACTCTGGACAGCCCCAGCATTTT. The chain joins TRBV6-6 to TRBJ1-5; the D is unclear. This CDR3 region has 12 residues. The V gene lost 0 bases and the J gene lost 7 bases, with 4 bases spanning the gap. Germline loops: CDR1 MNHNY, CDR2 SVGAGI (reference sequence).

This clonotype occurred many times. DNA of the CDR3: TGTGCCAGCAGCACAGGGCCGCCCTCCTACAATGAGCAGTTCTTC. Protein: CASSTGPPSYNEQFF. The V gene is TRBV7-6, the J gene TRBJ2-1, with TRBD1 as a possible D gene (6 bases). The V end was cut by 5 bases, the J end by 0 bases, with 11 bases between. The germline V gene encodes CDR1 SGHVS and CDR2 FNYEAQ. The CDR3 is made up of 15 amino acids.

This chain joins TRBV6-5 and TRBJ2-1; 7 bases agree with TRBD2. Germline lookup yields CDR1 MNHEY and CDR2 SVGAGI. There are 16 residues in the CDR3. J gave up 0 bases and V 3 bases, and 5 bases lay outside the gene matches. In DNA form, the CDR3 reads TGTGCCAGCAGTTATAACGGGGGGAACTCCTACAATGAGCAGTTCTTC. It is translated as CASSYNGGNSYNEQFF.

This clonotype was detected ten times or more. The V and J genes are TRBV11-2 and TRBJ1-2, with TRBD1 identical over 9 bases. CDR1 SGHAT and CDR2 FQNNGV come from the germline V gene. The CDR3 is made up of 14 amino acids. With 0 bases clipped from V and 8 bases from J, the junction kept 4 bases outside the gene matches. The CDR3 sequence is CASSLERTGEGYTF. CDR3 DNA: TGTGCCAGCAGCTTAGAAAGGACAGGGGAAGGCTACACCTTC.

The V call is TRBV4-2, the J call TRBJ1-6; no firm D call. The ends were cut back, 1 base at V and 9 bases at J, with 13 bases in the middle. The CDR3 covers 15 residues. Per the germline V gene, CDR1 is LGHNA and CDR2 is YNFKEQ. The CDR3 sequence: CASSQAASGSSPLHF. The DNA for the CDR3 is TGTGCCAGCAGCCAAGCAGCGTCGGGGAGTTCACCCCTCCACTTT.

This clonotype has ten or more counts. This chain joins TRBV11-2 and TRBJ2-7, with D possibly matching TRBD1 (5 bases). CDR1 SGHAT and CDR2 FQNNGV come from the germline V gene. Trimming cost V 1 base and J 2 bases, with 12 bases left between them. CDR3 length: 15 residues. In DNA form, the CDR3 reads TGTGCCAGCAGCTTAGGGGCAGGGTTGACCTACGAGCAGTACTTC. It yields the protein CASSLGAGLTYEQYF. Using reference TRBV11-2 and TRBJ2-7 for the parts outside the CDR3, the full variable domain is EAGVAQSPRYKIIEKRQSVAFWCNPISGHATLYWYQQILGQGPKLLIQFQNNGVVDDSQLPKDRFSAERLKGVDSTLKIQPAKLEDSAVYLCASSLGAGLTYEQYFGPGTRLTVT.

This clonotype was seen only once. This chain connects TRBV20-1 to TRBJ1-1, with TRBD1 matching over 9 bases. This CDR3 contains 13 residues. CDR1 DFQATT and CDR2 SNEGSKA come from the germline V gene (reference sequence). The V gene end was trimmed by 5 bases and the J gene end by 5 bases; junction bases not matched to a gene: 6. DNA for the CDR3: TGCAGTGCTCGCCGGGGACAGGGTACTGAAGCTTTCTTT. It is translated as CSARRGQGTEAFF.

The rearrangement links TRBV10-2 to TRBJ2-3; 9 bases fit TRBD2. The ends lost 0 bases at V and 1 base at J; junction bases unmatched: 5. This CDR3 contains 17 residues. Germline CDR1 and CDR2: WSHSY and SAAADI. CDR3 sequence (DNA): TGCGCCAGCAGTGAGTCGAAGGCTAGCGGGGGCACAGATACGCAGTATTTT. It translates to CASSESKASGGTDTQYF.

This clonotype was counted ten times or more. The chain is built from TRBV7-3 and TRBJ1-5, with TRBD1 matching 8 bases. The CDR3 sequence is 18 residues long. Looked up from germline, CDR1 is SGHTA and CDR2 is FQGTGA. V shed 8 bases, J shed 5 bases, and the junction held 20 bases outside the gene matches. The CDR3 sequence: CASVLRTRDRGLYQPQHF. CDR3 sequence (DNA): TGTGCCAGCGTCCTCAGGACTCGAGACAGGGGACTATATCAGCCCCAGCATTTT. Filled out from reference TRBV7-3 and TRBJ1-5, the complete variable domain reads GAGVSQTPSNKVTEKGKYVELRCDPISGHTALYWYRQSLGQGPEFLIYFQGTGAADDSGLPNDRFFAVRPEGSVSTLKIQRTERGDSAVYLCASVLRTRDRGLYQPQHFGDGTRLSIL.